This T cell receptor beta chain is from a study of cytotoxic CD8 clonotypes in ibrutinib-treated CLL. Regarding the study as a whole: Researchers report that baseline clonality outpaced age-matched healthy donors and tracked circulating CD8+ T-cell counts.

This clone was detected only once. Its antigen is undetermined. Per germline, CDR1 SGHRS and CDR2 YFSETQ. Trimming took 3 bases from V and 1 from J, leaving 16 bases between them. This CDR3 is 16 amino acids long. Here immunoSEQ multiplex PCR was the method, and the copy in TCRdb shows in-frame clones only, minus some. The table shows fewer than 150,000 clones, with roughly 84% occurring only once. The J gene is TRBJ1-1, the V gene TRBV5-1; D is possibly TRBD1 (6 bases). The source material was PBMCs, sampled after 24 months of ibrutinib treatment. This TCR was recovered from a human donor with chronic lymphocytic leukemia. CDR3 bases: TGCGCCAGCAGCTCCTATACAGGGAAACCGAACACTGAAGCTTTCTTT. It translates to CASSSYTGKPNTEAFF.